Following are 22 T cell receptor beta chains from one sample sequenced in a study of T cells in Graves' hyperthyroidism and ophthalmopathy. From RNA transcripts, TCR beta CDR3 regions were amplified. Using the HTBI primer set, a first-round RT-PCR was run on the TCR CDR3. TCRdb re-called the multiplex PCR reads with MiXCR, one entry per CDR3 protein. The profile shows approximately 620,000 distinct CDR3 sequences, approximately 14% of them singletons. The material sequenced was blood. These TCRs come from a woman aged 25 to 45 with Graves' hyperthyroidism that later progressed to Graves' ophthalmopathy.

There are a few counts of this clonotype. The chain combines TRBV3-1 with TRBJ2-1; 8 bases map to TRBD2. The CDR3 loop spans 17 amino acids. V gave up 3 bases and J gave up 7 bases; unmatched junction bases: 14. CDR1 and CDR2 (germline): LGHDT, YNNKEL (reference sequence). The CDR3 nucleotides are TGTGCCAGCAGCCACCTTACACTAGCGGCGCTTCTAAATGAGCAGTTCTTC. Translated, it gives CASSHLTLAALLNEQFF.

With regard to this clonotype: A much larger clone sits a single nucleotide away, making a read error possible. V gene TRBV5-1 combines with J gene TRBJ2-2, with a tentative D call TRBD1 (5 bases). The CDR3 sequence is 15 residues long. The germline V and J ends were trimmed by 5 bases and 6 bases, with 17 bases remaining between them. Germline V lookup: CDR1 SGHRS, CDR2 YFSETQ. Here the CDR3 reads CASRLTDRSAGELFF. CDR3 nucleotides: TGCGCCAGCAGATTGACAGATAGGAGTGCCGGGGAGCTGTTTTTT.

The V gene is TRBV6-5, the J gene TRBJ1-5; 7 nucleotides match TRBD1. Germline assignment: CDR1 MNHEY and CDR2 SVGAGI. The CDR3 covers 14 residues. V dropped 2 bases and J dropped 11; count of bases not matched to a gene: 9. Here the CDR3 reads CASSYAGGQSAQHF. The CDR3 DNA reads as TGTGCCAGCAGTTACGCAGGGGGGCAATCAGCCCAGCATTTT.

This clonotype was seen more than once but under ten times. V gene TRBV19 combines with J gene TRBJ2-1, with 7 bases lining up with TRBD2. The CDR3 consists of 15 residues. Unmatched junction bases numbered 6, after V lost 6 bases and J lost 1 base. Germline CDR1 and CDR2: LNHDA and SQIVND (reference sequence). The CDR3 coding sequence is TGTGCCAGTAGATTTAGCGGGCTATCCTACAATGAGCAGTTCTTC. Encoded protein: CASRFSGLSYNEQFF.

Of note for this clonotype: A read error may account for a junction end that differs from germline. The chain carries TRBV9 and TRBJ2-4; D may be TRBD2 (6 bases). CDR1 SGDLS and CDR2 YYNGEE come from the germline V gene. CDR3 size: 18 residues. As DNA, the CDR3 is TGTGCCAGCAGCCAGGAGGGTGCAGGACACCGGACCTTCGATGATCAGTGCTTC. It translates to CASSQEGAGHRTFDDQCF.

This clonotype was detected ten times or more. The V and J genes are TRBV10-1 and TRBJ2-7; no clear D. The V end was cut by 11 bases, the J end by 2 bases, with 22 bases between. The V gene's germline CDR1 is WNHNN and CDR2 SYGVQD (reference sequence). This CDR3 has 15 residues. The CDR3 protein is CAAVVTLPNTYEQYF. CDR3 DNA sequence: TGCGCCGCCGTGGTGACACTGCCTAACACCTACGAGCAGTACTTC.

This clonotype was picked up many times. V and J are TRBV3-1 and TRBJ2-7; D is perhaps TRBD1 (5 bases). V lost 1 base and J lost 5, with 15 bases in between. CDR1 is LGHDT and CDR2 is YNNKEL in the germline V gene (reference sequence). The CDR3 is 15 residues long. CDR3 region: CASSQGRAGIDEQYF. In DNA, the CDR3 is TGTGCCAGCAGCCAAGGCAGGGCAGGGATTGACGAGCAGTACTTC.

The gene calls are TRBV12-3 or TRBV12-4 and TRBJ2-2; D perhaps matches TRBD2 (5 bases). CDR3 size: 15 residues. V was pared by 6 bases and J by 1 base, with 12 bases between. Written as DNA, the CDR3 is TGTGCCAGCAGCCGCTGGGGAGAGAACACCGGGGAGCTGTTTTTT. It encodes CASSRWGENTGELFF.

The table lists this clonotype with many counts. The V call is TRBV11-3, the J call TRBJ2-7; D possibly corresponds to TRBD1 (5 bases). The CDR3 extends over 14 amino acids. Germline assignment: CDR1 SGHNT and CDR2 YENEEA. V lost 3 bases and J 1 base, leaving 10 bases between the germline ends. In nucleotides, the CDR3 is TGTGCCAGCAGCTTTCGAGACAGATCCTACGAGCAGTACTTC. The encoded protein is CASSFRDRSYEQYF. Complete variable domain (other parts from reference TRBV11-3 and TRBJ2-7): EAGVVQSPRYKIIEKKQPVAFWCNPISGHNTLYWYLQNLGQGPELLIRYENEEAVDDSQLPKDRFSAERLKGVDSTLKIQPAELGDSAVYLCASSFRDRSYEQYFGPGTRLTVT.

Note on this clonotype: A much larger clone sits a single nucleotide away, making a read error possible. The chain links TRBV10-3 to TRBJ2-1; 13 positions agree with TRBD2. This CDR3 has 15 amino acids. The J segment lost 5 bases and the V segment lost 10 bases, leaving 8 bases of the junction unmatched. Germline V lookup: CDR1 ENHRY, CDR2 SYGVKD. CDR3 sequence: CASNSGTSGNNEQFF. DNA of the CDR3: TGTGCCAGCAACTCCGGGACTAGCGGGAACAATGAGCAGTTCTTC.

This clonotype showed up just a few times. This chain connects TRBV6-2 or TRBV6-3 to TRBJ2-1, with 8 bases that match TRBD1. Trimming took 2 bases from V and 9 from J; bases not matched to a gene: 6. Germline assignment: CDR1 MNHEY and CDR2 SVGEGT. This CDR3 has 14 amino acids. The chain's CDR3 is CASSYGAGGTEQFF. The DNA of the CDR3 is TGTGCCAGCAGTTACGGAGCAGGGGGCACTGAGCAGTTCTTC.

The table lists this clonotype with many counts. J is TRBJ1-1 and V is TRBV2; 7 bases are a match to TRBD1. Looked up from germline, CDR1 is SNHLY and CDR2 is FYNNEI. The V and J ends lost 7 bases and 2 bases, in that order; junction bases with no gene match: 10. The CDR3 consists of 15 residues. The CDR3 region is CASNRQGTENTEAFF. CDR3 coding DNA: TGTGCCAGCAATCGACAGGGTACTGAAAACACTGAAGCTTTCTTT.

This clonotype was observed many times. The rearrangement uses TRBV14 and TRBJ2-3, with TRBD2 identical over 10 bases. Looked up from germline, CDR1 is SGHDN and CDR2 is FVKESK. The V and J ends lost 7 bases and 7 bases, in that order; junction bases with no gene match: 8. The CDR3 contains 14 residues. CDR3 in DNA: TGTGCCAGCAATTCGGCTAGCGGGAGTAATACGCAGTATTTT. Residues: CASNSASGSNTQYF. The full variable domain, in which reference TRBV14 and TRBJ2-3 provide the parts outside the CDR3, is EAGVTQFPSHSVIEKGQTVTLRCDPISGHDNLYWYRRVMGKEIKFLLHFVKESKQDESGMPNNRFLAERTGGTYSTLKVQPAELEDSGVYFCASNSASGSNTQYFGPGTRLTVL.

This clonotype was seen repeatedly, ten times or more. The chain joins TRBV7-2 to TRBJ2-1; D is perhaps TRBD1 or TRBD2 (5 bases each). The CDR3 consists of 16 residues. Germline CDR1 is SGHTA and CDR2 is FQGNSA. V lost 0 bases to trimming and J lost 4 bases, with 13 bases between them. The CDR3 region has the DNA TGTGCCAGCAGCTTAGCGGTGGGGGTGAGGTACAATGAGCAGTTCTTC. Residues: CASSLAVGVRYNEQFF.

This clonotype was observed at least ten times. The rearrangement joins TRBV6-1 to TRBJ2-2; maybe TRBD1 (5 bases). The CDR3 extends over 14 amino acids. CDR1 is MNHNS, CDR2 SASEGT, per germline. The germline V and J ends were trimmed by 7 bases and 5 bases, with 14 bases remaining between them. The CDR3, as DNA: TGTGCCAGCATGGGGATAAGGGGTACCGGGGAGCTGTTTTTT. Translating gives CASMGIRGTGELFF.

This clonotype appeared many times. The rearrangement uses TRBV5-1 and TRBJ2-7, with 10 bases lining up with TRBD1. Trimming took 4 bases from V and 3 from J; bases not matched to a gene: 10. The CDR3 runs to 16 residues. Germline V gene sequence: CDR1 SGHRS, CDR2 YFSETQ. Here the CDR3 reads CASSAPDRDRGYEQYF. In nucleotides, the CDR3 is TGCGCCAGCAGCGCCCCCGACCGGGACAGGGGCTACGAGCAGTACTTC.

The chain recombines TRBV5-8 with TRBJ1-6; D unresolved. Germline V gives CDR1 SGHTS, CDR2 YDEGEE. V was pared by 4 bases and J by 9 bases, with 8 bases between. This CDR3 has 12 residues. DNA of the CDR3: TGTGCCAGCAGCCGCAGCGGTTCACCCCTCCACTTT. It translates to CASSRSGSPLHF.

In this sample, this clonotype turned up many times. The chain combines TRBV9 with TRBJ2-5; the D is unclear. CDR1 is SGDLS and CDR2 is YYNGEE in the germline V gene. V lost 0 bases and J lost 2, with 5 bases in between. The CDR3 totals 13 residues. CDR3 coding DNA: TGTGCCAGCAGCGTAGCTACTCAAGAGACCCAGTACTTC. As protein: CASSVATQETQYF. Full variable domain (rest looked up from reference TRBV9 and TRBJ2-5): DSGVTQTPKHLITATGQRVTLRCSPRSGDLSVYWYQQSLDQGLQFLIQYYNGEERAKGNILERFSAQQFPDLHSELNLSSLELGDSALYFCASSVATQETQYFGPGTRLLVL.

Many counts were recorded for this clonotype. The chain joins TRBV6-1 to TRBJ1-2; no definite D call. Per the germline V gene, CDR1 is MNHNS and CDR2 is SASEGT. V gave up 3 bases and J gave up 4 bases, with 18 bases separating them. This CDR3 has 16 amino acids. The CDR3, as DNA: TGTGCCAGCAGTGACGCGGGGTCAATAGGCCGCTATGGCTACACCTTC. Protein sequence: CASSDAGSIGRYGYTF.

This clonotype has a count of ten or more. The rearrangement joins TRBV6-2 or TRBV6-3 to TRBJ1-1; perhaps TRBD1 as D (5 bases). This CDR3 contains 14 residues. Trimming took off 6 bases at V and 3 bases at J, with 14 bases between the two ends. Germline CDR1 reads MNHEY; CDR2 reads SVGEGT. CDR3 DNA: TGTGCCAGCAGCCCCGGGACGGCTTACACTGAAGCTTTCTTT. Its protein product is CASSPGTAYTEAFF.

This clonotype was counted only a few times. Just one base apart from a much larger clone, this may be a read error. The J gene is TRBJ1-6, the V gene TRBV2; D is perhaps TRBD1 (5 bases). V was shortened by 8 bases and J by 2 bases, with 7 bases between the two germline ends. This CDR3 contains 13 residues. CDR1 is SNHLY, CDR2 FYNNEI, per germline. CDR3 loop: CASLGAYNSPLHF. The CDR3 region has the DNA TGTGCCAGCTTGGGGGCCTATAATTCACCCCTCCACTTT.

This clonotype was counted a few times. The genes are TRBV20-1 and TRBJ2-2; 7 bases align to TRBD1. The V segment lost 5 bases and the J segment 7 bases; nucleotides outside the gene matches: 7. This CDR3 spans 13 amino acids. From germline, CDR1 is DFQATT and CDR2 SNEGSKA (reference sequence). The chain's CDR3 is CSAPETGHGELFF. The DNA for the CDR3 is TGCAGTGCTCCTGAGACAGGGCACGGGGAGCTGTTTTTT.